The 19 T cell receptor beta chains below come from one sample, sequenced in a study of T cell changes during pregnancy in multiple sclerosis. Method: immunoSEQ multiplex PCR; TCRdb's copy keeps in-frame clones and lacks some. The table records approximately 100,000 clones, 85% to 95% of them present only once. The source was peripheral blood, collected before pregnancy. All receptors come from a female donor with multiple sclerosis, enrolled in a pregnancy study.

In DNA form, the CDR3 reads TGCGCCAGCAGCCAAGAAGGGGTCTGGCTAGCGCCCAACACCGGGGAGCTGTTTTTT. This translates into CASSQEGVWLAPNTGELFF. The chain has TRBV4-1 and TRBJ2-2; possible D gene TRBD2, 6 bases. The CDR3 has 19 amino acids. Trimming pared 0 bases from V and 2 bases from J, leaving 19 bases between. CDR1 MGHRA and CDR2 YSYEKL come from the germline V gene.

The genes are TRBV29-1 and TRBJ2-2, with 7 nucleotides matching TRBD2. The CDR3 has 14 residues. Germline V gives CDR1 SQVTM, CDR2 ANQGSEA. The V segment lost 6 bases and the J segment 1 base; nucleotides outside the gene matches: 5. This chain's CDR3 is CSVKSGMNTGELFF. In DNA, the CDR3 is TGCAGCGTAAAAAGCGGGATGAACACCGGGGAGCTGTTTTTT.

The CDR3 sequence: CASSLSWGSWYSRNTEAFF. CDR3 DNA sequence: TGTGCCAGCAGTTTATCCTGGGGCTCCTGGTACAGCCGGAACACTGAAGCTTTCTTT. This rearrangement joins TRBV27 to TRBJ1-1, with a weak D call TRBD1 (5 bases). Germline CDR1 reads MNHEY; CDR2 reads SMNVEV (reference sequence). The V end lost 0 bases, the J end lost 1 base, and 21 bases lay between the germline ends. The CDR3 has 19 residues.

The chain couples TRBV27 to TRBJ2-7; D not resolved. This CDR3 region has 14 residues. Germline loops: CDR1 MNHEY, CDR2 SMNVEV (reference sequence). Trimming left V 5 bases short and J 3 bases short, with 14 bases between. Here the CDR3 DNA reads TGTGCCAGCAGTCCGTTCACCGGTAGCTACGAGCAGTACTTC. This sequence encodes CASSPFTGSYEQYF.

This clone has just one count. V gene TRBV4-1 combines with J gene TRBJ1-6; no clear D. The V gene lost 4 bases and the J gene lost 6 bases, with 7 bases spanning the gap. The CDR3 runs to 13 residues. Germline V CDR1 and CDR2: MGHRA, YSYEKL. The CDR3 reads CASSRALNSPLHF. CDR3 sequence (DNA): TGCGCCAGCAGCCGCGCTCTTAATTCACCCCTCCACTTT.

This clone occurred once. The V call is TRBV5-1, the J call TRBJ2-7; D is possibly TRBD2 (5 bases). Germline lookup yields CDR1 SGHRS and CDR2 YFSETQ. There are 14 residues in the CDR3. V lost 4 bases, J lost 3 bases, and 14 bases lay in between. CDR3 in DNA: TGCGCCAGCAGCCCGGACTCCGGGGACTACGAGCAGTACTTC. It encodes CASSPDSGDYEQYF. Full variable domain (outside the CDR3, taken from reference TRBV5-1 and TRBJ2-7): KAGVTQTPRYLIKTRGQQVTLSCSPISGHRSVSWYQQTPGQGLQFLFEYFSETQRNKGNFPGRFSGRQFSNSRSEMNVSTLELGDSALYLCASSPDSGDYEQYFGPGTRLTVT.

The genes are TRBV5-6 and TRBJ1-2, with a tentative D call TRBD1 (5 bases). The CDR3 loop spans 15 amino acids. The V end lost 4 bases, the J end lost 8 bases, and 21 bases lay between the germline ends. Germline V gives CDR1 SGHDT, CDR2 YYEEEE. This CDR3 reads CASSAKWARGLGYTF. CDR3 nucleotides: TGTGCCAGCAGCGCAAAATGGGCGCGGGGACTAGGCTACACCTTC.

This clone was recorded a few times. The CDR3 region has the DNA TGTGCCAGTAGTGGACTAGCGGCGGAGACCCAGTACTTC. Protein product: CASSGLAAETQYF. V gene TRBV19 combines with J gene TRBJ2-5; TRBD2 aligns across 10 bases. V dropped 5 bases and J dropped 5; count of bases not matched to a gene: 2. Looked up from germline, CDR1 is LNHDA and CDR2 is SQIVND (reference sequence). The CDR3 totals 13 residues.

This clone has just one count. The V gene is TRBV4-3, the J gene TRBJ2-7, with 8 nucleotides matching TRBD1. J gave up 2 bases and V 0 bases, and 3 bases lay outside the gene matches. Germline-derived CDR1 and CDR2 are LGHNA and YSLEER. This CDR3 has 15 residues. The CDR3 protein is CASSQDPGGPYEQYF. In DNA, the CDR3 is TGCGCCAGCAGCCAAGATCCAGGGGGCCCCTACGAGCAGTACTTC.

V and J are TRBV7-2 and TRBJ2-5, with TRBD2 matching over 8 bases. V lost 4 bases, J lost 4 bases, and 14 bases stayed unmatched. This CDR3 has 17 residues. Looked up from germline, CDR1 is SGHTA and CDR2 is FQGNSA. The CDR3 nucleotides read TGTGCCAGCAGCTCTACTCGGATAGCGGGGAACGGAGAGACCCAGTACTTC. Encoded protein: CASSSTRIAGNGETQYF.

This clone was seen only once. The CDR3 coding sequence is TGTGCCAGCAGTAGAACTGGTGTCGAGCAGTACTTC. Translation gives CASSRTGVEQYF. The chain joins TRBV27 to TRBJ2-7; D unclear. Germline V gene data show CDR1 as MNHEY and CDR2 as SMNVEV (reference sequence). The CDR3 sequence is 12 residues long. With 5 bases removed from V and 6 bases from J, the gap between germline ends came to 11 bases.

The chain couples TRBV4-1 to TRBJ2-7, with no clear D. CDR1 MGHRA and CDR2 YSYEKL come from the germline V gene. The CDR3 consists of 12 residues. The V end was cut by 1 base, the J end by 3 bases, with 4 bases between. CDR3 sequence reads: CASSQGGYEQYF. In nucleotides, the CDR3 is TGCGCCAGCAGCCAAGGCGGCTACGAGCAGTACTTC.

The chain uses TRBV10-2 and TRBJ1-5; D remains ambiguous. This CDR3 has 14 residues. Looked up from germline, CDR1 is WSHSY and CDR2 is SAAADI. The V gene lost 4 bases and the J gene lost 3 bases, with 10 bases spanning the gap. In DNA form, the CDR3 reads TGCGCCAGCAGTGGAGGGCAGCCCAATCAGCCCCAGCATTTT. This gives the protein CASSGGQPNQPQHF.

The chain recombines TRBV4-2 with TRBJ2-2; no clear D gene. The CDR3 is 12 residues long. V dropped 8 bases and J dropped 1 base, with 5 bases sitting between them. In germline, CDR1 is LGHNA, CDR2 YNFKEQ. This CDR3 reads CASSLNTGELFF. The CDR3 coding sequence is TGTGCCAGCTCACTGAACACCGGGGAGCTGTTTTTT.

The chain joins TRBV20-1 to TRBJ2-1; D is ambiguous. Trimming pared 4 bases from V and 13 bases from J, leaving 14 bases between. Germline CDR1 reads DFQATT; CDR2 reads SNEGSKA (reference sequence). This CDR3 has 11 amino acids. The CDR3: CSATSHPNQFF. In DNA form, the CDR3 reads TGCAGTGCTACAAGTCACCCTAACCAGTTCTTC.

Written as DNA, the CDR3 is TGTGCCAGCAGTTCCCGACAGACCTTGTCCTATGGCTACACCTTC. Translating gives CASSSRQTLSYGYTF. V is TRBV6-6 and J is TRBJ1-2; the D gene is possibly TRBD1 (5 bases). The length of the CDR3 is 15 residues. The germline V gene encodes CDR1 MNHNY and CDR2 SVGAGI (reference sequence). V dropped 4 bases and J dropped 4 bases, with 16 bases sitting between them.

The CDR3 DNA follows: TGTGCCAGCAGCTCCCCGGGACAGGGTTTGAATGAGCAGTTCTTC. This gives the protein CASSSPGQGLNEQFF. V gene TRBV11-2 combines with J gene TRBJ2-1; 9 positions match TRBD1. The J segment lost 7 bases and the V segment lost 4 bases, leaving 8 bases of the junction unmatched. The germline CDR1 and CDR2 sequences are SGHAT and FQNNGV. The CDR3 has 15 residues.

The chain joins TRBV4-3 to TRBJ2-6; possibly TRBD2 for D (5 bases). Trimming left V 4 bases short and J 4 bases short, with 17 bases between. This CDR3 comprises 17 residues. Germline CDR1 reads LGHNA; CDR2 reads YSLEER. The CDR3, as DNA: TGCGCCAGCAGCCTGCATACCCGGGGAGCGGGGGCCAACGTCCTGACTTTC. Protein product: CASSLHTRGAGANVLTF.

The V call is TRBV25-1, the J call TRBJ1-2, with a weak D call TRBD1 (6 bases). The CDR3 loop spans 14 amino acids. The germline gives CDR1 MGHDK, CDR2 SYGVNS. The germline V and J ends were trimmed by 4 bases and 2 bases, with 11 bases remaining between them. The CDR3 here is CASSAGQRNYGYTF. The CDR3 DNA reads as TGTGCCAGCAGTGCCGGACAGAGAAACTATGGCTACACCTTC.